This T cell receptor (beta chain) was sequenced for a study of T-cell reconstitution after alpha-beta-depleted transplantation in children. This clonotype appeared a few times. During its preparation, the TCRbeta library received unique molecular identifiers. TCRdb re-called the PCR reads with MiXCR, one entry per CDR3 protein. Among approximately 420,000 distinct CDR3 sequences listed, 11% were seen once. The CDR3 is 14 residues long. Losses at the gene ends were 7 bases for V and 7 bases for J; bases not matched to a gene: 8. Per germline, CDR1 MNHNS and CDR2 SASEGT. The rearrangement joins TRBV6-1 to TRBJ2-2, with 8 bases that match TRBD2. The sequence derives from a human donor who donated a stem cell graft to a child with acute myeloid leukemia. This specimen consisted of PBMCs from the stem cell graft donor, obtained from the stem cell graft. The CDR3 is CASNTGGLDGELFF. The CDR3 coding sequence is TGTGCCAGCAATACGGGGGGGCTTGACGGGGAGCTGTTTTTT.